This T cell receptor beta chain is from a study of regulatory T cells in long-lasting Graves disease (dated by TCRdb to the early 2020s). Background for the entire study: Newly diagnosed Graves' disease patients had taken antithyroid drugs for less than 3 months. Peripheral blood TCR sequencing and RNA sequencing compared persistent Graves' disease patients with newly diagnosed Graves' disease patients. The study was registered as a clinical trial and conducted in China. TCR sequencing covered some 13 persistent and 20 or so newly diagnosed Graves' disease patients, 33 samples in total. General study outcomes and caveats: Compared with newly diagnosed patients, patients with persistent Graves' disease had lower TCR Shannon entropy and fewer highly expanded clones, which suggests clonal expansion. TRBV28, TRBJ1-2 and TRBJ2-5 were preferentially used in persistent disease, while TRBV20-1 and TRBJ2-1 were favored in newly diagnosed disease. Only peripheral blood was studied, because thyroid tissue, the primary lesion, was inaccessible. Patients with persistent disease shared more public clonotypes (about 2,900) than newly diagnosed patients did (more than 900). As a limitation, the authors acknowledged that the small sample size may reduce accuracy. Only the TCR beta chain was sequenced and analyzed.

Regarding this clonotype: Its antigen remains undetermined. No much larger clonotype is one base removed from it; base qualities were not supplied.

The meaning of the sample's time point label: newly diagnosed GD, antithyroid drugs for less than 3 months. For both TCR sequencing and RNA sequencing, RNA was extracted from PBMCs in TRIzol. The diagnosis of Graves' disease followed American Thyroid Association guidelines. Patients were recruited from an endocrinology department in Xi'an, China. Each patient gave about 9.1 milliliters of peripheral blood, collected in an EDTA anticoagulant tube. Ficoll Paque Plus density gradient separation was used to isolate PBMCs, and no further T cell sorting was done. An Agilent 2100 Bioanalyzer and agarose gel were used to check RNA quality, while a NanoDrop 2000 measured RNA concentration. Deletion took 5 bases off V and 7 bases off J, with a span of 10 bases between the germline ends. Via the germline V gene, CDR1 is SGHTA and CDR2 FQGNSA. The CDR3 holds 12 amino acids from the cysteine to the phenylalanine. The read is trimmed to its CDR3 DNA, 36 bases read in frame from base 1.

The library was obtained by multiplex PCR. The instrument was an Illumina HiSeq 4000. TCR beta libraries were built with iRepertoire HTBI primers and Arm-PCR amplification of CDR3 regions. Gel purification was performed on PCR products prior to sequencing. Per the source publication's procedure: A total of roughly 67 TRBV and 14 TRBJ segments were identified across samples and were used for gene usage analysis of CDR3 amino acid clonotypes. COPE and FqMerger were used to merge filtered high-quality paired reads into contigs. BLAST was used to align contigs to the IMGT TRBV, TRBD and TRBJ reference genes, and CDR3 was defined following IMGT. Clonotypes above 0.1% frequency were classified as highly expanded clones. Repertoire diversity was measured by Shannon entropy, and V-J evenness by the Gini coefficient. Clonotypes shared by more than one individual were considered public. TCRdb took the public reads, trimmed them with fastp at Q25, ran MiXCR for clone calling and kept in-frame beta chains. Each record represents a unique CDR3 protein, reported with the most common genes and DNA among its rows. TCRdb assigned the V and J calls; the authors' analysis was not used. This sample gives 450,000 to 500,000 distinct CDR3 sequences in total; about 16% of them show up just once. The ten largest account for over 9% of the sample.

These data were also reused for a study on T cells in Graves' hyperthyroidism and ophthalmopathy. The second study, in turn, reports: Stable Graves' hyperthyroidism was defined as no progression to ophthalmopathy during 18 months of follow-up. Hyperthyroidism patients were newly diagnosed, with disease duration under 2 months, and aged 18 to 65 years. The study excluded patients with uncontrolled infections, other autoimmune diseases, pregnancy or lactation. Diagnoses were based on clinical symptoms, serum thyroxine and TRAb, thyroid ultrasound and orbital computed tomography. The first round of RT-PCR for the TCR CDR3 was performed with the HTBI primer set and the Qiagen OneStep RT-PCR kit. Most expanded thyroid clonotypes (frequency above 0.001) were also found in blood, which suggests that blood repertoires may mirror thyroid immune responses. In cross-validation, a model built on a 13 V-J signature told ophthalmopathy apart from stable hyperthyroidism with roughly 87% sensitivity and around 81% specificity, and in testing the same model reached 80%/75%. During validation, the model predicted progression to ophthalmopathy a median of approximately 7 months ahead of onset, with almost 71% sensitivity and 72.22% specificity. TCR V-J signatures able to tell the groups apart were searched for in a discovery cohort of 100 patients, of whom roughly 42 had Graves' ophthalmopathy and around 56 had stable Graves' hyperthyroidism. Prospective prediction of ophthalmopathy was tested in an independent validation cohort consisting of 18 hyperthyroidism patients and approximately 16 patients who later progressed to ophthalmopathy. The approximately 98 discovery patients were randomly divided into training and test sets at a 7:3 ratio. Thyroid tissue and blood T-cell repertoires from more than 5 Graves' hyperthyroidism patients were also compared in the study. After blood sampling, hyperthyroidism patients were treated with methimazole at a starting dose of 30 mg daily, and ophthalmopathy patients were treated with high-dose intravenous methylprednisolone. Libraries were constructed in a second round of multiplex PCR, after which size selection and purification were carried out. Libraries were sequenced paired-end with 100 bp reads on an Illumina HiSeq2000. SOAPnuke was used to process the raw data, throwing out any read that contained adapters or uncalled bases, had a mean Phred below 15, or lacked an exact constant-primer or identifier match. COPE v1.2.5 was used to merge high-quality paired reads, and clonotypes were defined as unique nucleotide sequences. MiTCR v1.1 was used to align the clonotypes against IMGT TRBV, TRBD and TRBJ reference segments. Only V-J combinations with frequency above 0.0001, covering 99.2% of repertoires, were analysed. The TCS score was defined as F50 (clonal expansion) divided by E x V (chaos), with BLOSUM62-based TCRdist calculated between CDR3 peptides within each V-J. Welch's t-statistics and random forest reduced fewer than 550 V-J features to roughly 13, which were used in a naive Bayes classifier (R e1071). Sample size was not statistically predetermined, and investigators were not blinded to group allocation. The paper describes TCR Vbeta CDR3 sequencing of some 130 peripheral blood samples, made up of under 50 ophthalmopathy patients, 70 to 75 hyperthyroidism patients and some 17 progressor patients.

Here the chain combines TRBV7-2 and TRBJ2-3; a confident D gene designation cannot be given. The source was peripheral blood mononuclear cells (PBMCs), collected at new diagnosis, from a patient treated with antithyroid drugs. This receptor was taken from a man between 40 and 49 years old with Graves disease. Donor details come from another sample of the same person, matched by shared clones. The CDR3 region has the sequence CASSDVVHTQYF. At the DNA level, the sequence is TGTGCCAGCAGCGATGTGGTCCATACGCAGTATTTT.